These 3 T cell receptor beta chains were sequenced from one sample in a study of T-cell memory formation after mild COVID-19. TCRdb ran MiXCR on the 5' RACE reads and lists one entry per CDR3 protein. The sample records about 270,000 distinct CDR3 sequences, around 17% being singletons. Sequenced sample: PBMCs or a T cell subset sorted from them (not recorded which). These receptors all stem from a young man who had mild COVID-19 (a few samples of this study predate the infection). Cell type and time point are not known.

The chain employs TRBV7-2 and TRBJ2-2, with D possibly matching TRBD1 (5 bases). The CDR3 is 15 residues long. Per the germline V gene, CDR1 is SGHTA and CDR2 is FQGNSA. V gave up 4 bases and J gave up 7 bases, with 16 bases separating them. CDR3 nucleotide sequence: TGTGCCAGCAGCTCCCGGTGGGGCATGGGCGGGGAGCTGTTTTTT. It codes for CASSSRWGMGGELFF.

The V call is TRBV5-1, the J call TRBJ2-5; 8 bases agree with TRBD2. J was trimmed by 5 bases and V by 4 bases; bases with no gene match: 7. This CDR3 is built from 14 residues. CDR1 and CDR2 from the germline V gene are SGHRS and YFSETQ. For the CDR3, the DNA is TGCGCCAGCAGCCCGAGCGGGGGAATGGAGACCCAGTACTTC. Protein: CASSPSGGMETQYF.

The chain links TRBV7-8 to TRBJ1-1; weak D call: TRBD1 (5 bases). The V gene's germline CDR1 is SGHVS and CDR2 FQNEAQ. This CDR3 spans 15 amino acids. V was trimmed by 1 base and J by 0 bases, leaving 9 bases between them. The CDR3 DNA reads TGTGCCAGCAGCTTAGGGGGCCACTTGAACACTGAAGCTTTCTTT. Its translation is CASSLGGHLNTEAFF.